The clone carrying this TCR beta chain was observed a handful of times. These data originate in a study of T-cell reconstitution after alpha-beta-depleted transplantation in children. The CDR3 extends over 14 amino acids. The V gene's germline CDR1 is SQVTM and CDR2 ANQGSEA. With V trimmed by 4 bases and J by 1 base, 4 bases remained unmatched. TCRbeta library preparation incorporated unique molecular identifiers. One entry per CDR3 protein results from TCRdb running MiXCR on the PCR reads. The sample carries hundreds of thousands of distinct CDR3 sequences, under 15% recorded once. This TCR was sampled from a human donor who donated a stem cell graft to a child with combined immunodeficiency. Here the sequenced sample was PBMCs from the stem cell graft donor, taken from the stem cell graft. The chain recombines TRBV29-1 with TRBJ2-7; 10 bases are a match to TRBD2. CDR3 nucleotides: TGCAGCGTTGCTGGACTAGCGGAATCCTACGAGCAGTACTTC. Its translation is CSVAGLAESYEQYF.